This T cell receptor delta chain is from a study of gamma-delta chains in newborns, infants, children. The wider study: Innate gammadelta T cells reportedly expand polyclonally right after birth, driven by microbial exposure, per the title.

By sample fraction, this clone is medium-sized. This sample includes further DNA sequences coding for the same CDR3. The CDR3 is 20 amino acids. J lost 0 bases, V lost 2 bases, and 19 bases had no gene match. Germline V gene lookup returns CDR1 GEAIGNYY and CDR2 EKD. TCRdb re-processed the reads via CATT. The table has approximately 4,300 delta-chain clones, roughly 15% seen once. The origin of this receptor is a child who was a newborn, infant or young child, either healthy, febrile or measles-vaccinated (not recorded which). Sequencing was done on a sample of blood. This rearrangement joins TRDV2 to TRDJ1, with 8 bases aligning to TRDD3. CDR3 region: CACDSLAIHLGETHTDKLIF. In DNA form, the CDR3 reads TGTGCCTGTGACAGTCTAGCCATACACCTGGGGGAGACCCACACCGATAAACTCATCTTT.